This T cell receptor (beta chain) appears in the sequencing data of a study of memory CD4+ T cells and cytomegalovirus serostatus (dated by TCRdb to between 2018 and 2021). Describing the broader study: The 33 healthy Belgian adults in the cohort included 9 who were CMV seropositive and some 25 who were CMV seronegative. To replicate a published TCR-based CMV serostatus classifier, the researchers sequenced the CD4+ memory TCRbeta repertoires of a Belgian cohort whose cytomegalovirus serostatus was known. Results the study describes overall, beyond this receptor: On the Belgian cohort, the classifier built on the original framework reached a median bootstrapped AUC of nearly 0.96, with a 95% CI of 0.76-1.00. The results were interpreted as suggesting that the CMV-associated TCR signature is mostly present in the CD4+ memory repertoire. For predicting CMV serostatus, the median bootstrapped AUC was 0.95 using the original framework and about 0.9 using a US-trained random forest. Only CD4+CD45RO+ memory cells were sequenced, in contrast to the original study, in which naive and memory CD4+ and CD8+ populations were covered. Of 164 previously reported CMV-associated TCRbeta sequences, approximately 64 appeared in the CD4+ memory repertoires, each in one to five individuals.

The Quick-DNA Microprep Kit was used to extract genomic DNA from the sorted cells. Amplification of TCRbeta DNA was done with the immunoSEQ hsTCRbeta kit, following the protocol from the manufacturer. TCRbeta libraries were sequenced on an Illumina MiSeq instrument. The authors processed their data as follows. Once out-of-frame sequences had been removed, about 2,000,000 distinct TCRbeta sequences were left, which works out to an average of roughly 70,000 per individual. Each individual was scored by the count of 164 previously reported CMV-associated TCRbeta sequences and the total productive distinct TCRbeta count. A beta-binomial model was reimplemented in Python, and random forests from scikit-learn, run with default parameters, were trained on data from the US cohort. Classifier performance on the Belgian cohort was summarized as median AUC with percentile confidence intervals calculated over 10,000 bootstrap iterations. TCRdb re-hosts the immuneACCESS table, in-frame sequences only. Its copies lack some clones; in the studies checked, an unresolved V gene accounts for under half of them, and the cause for the rest is not known. V and J calls and clone size are as listed in that table; D and trimming were resolved from the DNA. The sample yields some 29,000 clones; approximately 76% were counted once. In total, the top ten clones hold roughly 0.63% of the sample.

Single viable CD3+CD4+CD8-CD45RO+ cells were sorted as memory CD4+ T cells on a FACSAria II. CMV serostatus was determined using a Roche Elecsys assay that detects serum IgG against CMV pp150, pp28, p38 and p52. After the samples were thawed, total CD4+ T cells were enriched through positive selection using CD4 magnetic microbeads. The samples came from a separate study whose specific focus was interrogating the CD4+ T cell memory repertoire. Peripheral blood mononuclear cells were isolated and cryopreserved according to standard operating procedures, and serum was kept at -80 degrees C. CD3-PerCP (BW264/56), CD4-APC (RPA-T4), CD45RO-PE (UCHT1) and CD8-Pacific Orange (3B5) antibodies were used for staining, and non-viable cells were excluded with Sytox blue. Comments on this clone: Its binding antigen is unknown. Nothing much larger sits one base from this clone, and base qualities are not available.

Trimming at the junction amounts to 9 bases on V and 3 bases on J, and the germline ends lie 17 bases apart. The CDR3 runs 15 residues from the cysteine to the phenylalanine. Only the CDR3 DNA is retained, 45 bases long and in frame from the first base. Via the germline V gene, CDR1 is SNHLY and CDR2 FYNNEI. The source of this sequence is an adult in good health and CMV-seronegative. Some clones in this sample may be carry-over from other donors' samples. This receptor chain uses TRBV2 and TRBJ2-2; TRBD2 is perhaps the D gene, given 7 matching bases. Material for sequencing was memory CD4+ T cells from blood. The DNA sequence is TGTGCCAGAGGGGGGGCGGGTATGGACACCGGGGAGCTGTTTTTT. Translation gives CARGGAGMDTGELFF.